This T cell receptor beta chain was identified during a study of Ad26.COV2.S vaccination and SARS-CoV-2 variants. Study overall: Into the muscle, Ad26.COV2.S was dosed once or twice, 56 days apart.

Produced via immunoSEQ multiplex PCR; TCRdb's table is partial and in-frame only. The sample yields 400,000 or so clones, about nine tenths seen once. Study observations and caveats: Marked by substantial breadth, spike-specific CD8+ and CD4+ T cell responses were reportedly seen after vaccination.

Note on this clone: Antigen unknown.

The treatment denotes: 15 to 20 received Ad26.COV2.S at low or high dose, single or two shots; a few received placebo; per-sample allocation not given. Following the first vaccine or placebo injection, samples were taken on day 63. The specimen was peripheral blood, collected in a trial of Ad26.COV2.S vaccine versus placebo. This TCR came from a person between 18 and 65 years old who received the Ad26.COV2.S COVID-19 vaccine or a placebo.

In nucleotides, the CDR3 is TGTGCCAGCAGCGTAGGTAGGGGCCAGGGGGAGACCCAGTACTTC. Protein product: CASSVGRGQGETQYF. The gene calls are TRBV9 and TRBJ2-5; D possibly corresponds to TRBD1 (6 bases). V shed 0 bases and J shed 5 bases, with 14 bases lying between them. Germline CDR1 SGDLS, CDR2 YYNGEE. This CDR3 contains 15 residues. Variable domain in full (rest from reference TRBV9 and TRBJ2-5): DSGVTQTPKHLITATGQRVTLRCSPRSGDLSVYWYQQSLDQGLQFLIQYYNGEERAKGNILERFSAQQFPDLHSELNLSSLELGDSALYFCASSVGRGQGETQYFGPGTRLLVL.